This T cell receptor beta chain comes out of a study of regulatory T cells in long-lasting Graves disease. This clonotype was counted only a few times. The authors built TCR beta libraries using iRepertoire HTBI primers and Arm-PCR of CDR3 regions. TCRdb ran MiXCR on the multiplex PCR reads and lists one entry per CDR3 protein. The sample holds around 480,000 distinct CDR3 sequences, 15% to 20% seen once. Indicated time point: newly diagnosed GD, antithyroid drugs for less than 3 months. TCR sequences were obtained from RNA taken from PBMCs. There are 12 residues in the CDR3. V was shortened by 6 bases and J by 3 bases, with 9 bases between the two germline ends. Germline CDR1 reads MNHEY; CDR2 reads SVGEGT. In addition, the sample was reused for a study of T cells in Graves' hyperthyroidism and ophthalmopathy.

Sample: peripheral blood mononuclear cells (PBMCs), taken at new diagnosis, from a patient treated with antithyroid drugs. This chain connects TRBV6-2 or TRBV6-3 to TRBJ2-7; D is ambiguous. This receptor was identified in a woman aged 35-60 years with Graves disease. As DNA, the CDR3 is TGTGCCAGCAGCTACACACTCTACGAGCAGTACTTC. It encodes CASSYTLYEQYF.